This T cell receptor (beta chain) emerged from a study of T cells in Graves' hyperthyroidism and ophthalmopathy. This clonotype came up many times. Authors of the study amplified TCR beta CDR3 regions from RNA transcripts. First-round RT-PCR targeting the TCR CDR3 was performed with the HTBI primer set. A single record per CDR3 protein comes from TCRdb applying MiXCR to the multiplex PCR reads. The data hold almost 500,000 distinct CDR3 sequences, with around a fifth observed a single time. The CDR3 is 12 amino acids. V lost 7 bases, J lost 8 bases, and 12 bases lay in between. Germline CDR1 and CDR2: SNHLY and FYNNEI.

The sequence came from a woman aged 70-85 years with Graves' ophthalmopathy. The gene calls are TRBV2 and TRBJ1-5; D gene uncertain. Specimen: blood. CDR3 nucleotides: TGTGCCAGCAAGCAGCACGGGGAGCCCCAGCATTTT. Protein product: CASKQHGEPQHF.